A single sample is the source of the 13 T cell receptor beta chains below, sequenced in a study of CD8+CD57+ T cells in acquired aplastic anemia. For CDR3 and TCR beta VDJ profiling, genomic DNA was the template used. Each CDR3 protein gets one entry after TCRdb re-called the reads with MiXCR. The table includes 150,000 to 180,000 distinct CDR3 sequences, about 54% detected once. Individuals selected for sequencing had exhibited CD8+CD57+ cell expansion on flow cytometry. The sample consisted of sorted CD4+, CD8+, or CD8+CD57+ T cells (not recorded which) from PBMCs. These receptors were collected from a human donor with aplastic anemia.

The rearrangement uses TRBV7-3 and TRBJ2-3; 9 bases agree with TRBD2. The length of the CDR3 is 16 residues. After removal of 5 bases from V and 0 bases from J, the junction contained 6 bases not matched to a gene. Germline assignment: CDR1 SGHTA and CDR2 FQGTGA. The CDR3: CASSRGLATSTDTQYF. The DNA for the CDR3 is TGTGCCAGCAGCCGCGGACTAGCGACAAGCACAGATACGCAGTATTTT.

This rearrangement joins TRBV11-2 to TRBJ2-7, with 11 bases fitting TRBD2. Unmatched junction bases numbered 14, after V lost 5 bases and J lost 8 bases. Germline values: CDR1 SGHAT, CDR2 FQNNGV. The CDR3 has 16 residues. Written as DNA, the CDR3 is TGTGCCAGCAGCCCTCCTAGCGGGGGGCAACCTACGAAGCAGTACTTC. This codes for CASSPPSGGQPTKQYF.

This clonotype has a count of ten or more. The J gene is TRBJ2-7, the V gene TRBV12-3 or TRBV12-4; 9 bases line up with TRBD1. V was pared by 5 bases and J by 2 bases, with 10 bases of the junction left unmatched. This CDR3 region has 16 residues. The CDR3 coding sequence is TGTGCCAGCAGTCCCCGGGACAGGGATTATGCCTACGAGCAGTACTTC. This encodes CASSPRDRDYAYEQYF.

There are many counts of this clonotype. This chain links TRBV6-4 with TRBJ2-3; 8 nucleotides line up with TRBD1. Trimming removed 3 bases from V and 1 base from J; junction bases left unmatched: 6. This CDR3 region has 16 residues. The germline V gene has CDR1 MRHNA and CDR2 SNTAGT. DNA for the CDR3: TGTGCCAGCAGTGATCAGACAGGGGCGGGCACAGATACGCAGTATTTT. Protein product: CASSDQTGAGTDTQYF.

This chain links TRBV19 with TRBJ1-5; D remains unclear. V was pared by 3 bases and J by 2 bases, with 14 bases between. CDR1 is LNHDA and CDR2 is SQIVND in the germline V gene (reference sequence). The CDR3 sequence is 16 residues long. In DNA form, the CDR3 reads TGTGCCAGTAGTATTGGCCAAGGTGGTGGCAATCAGCCCCAGCATTTT. This gives the protein CASSIGQGGGNQPQHF.

The chain carries TRBV7-6 and TRBJ1-2; 11 nucleotides agree with TRBD1. J was trimmed by 3 bases and V by 2 bases; bases with no gene match: 11. The CDR3 is 18 amino acids. Germline CDR1 and CDR2: SGHVS and FNYEAQ. The CDR3 is CASSLLYGGQGVDYGYTF. CDR3 nucleotides: TGTGCCAGCAGCTTATTGTACGGGGGACAGGGGGTGGACTATGGCTACACCTTC.

The V gene is TRBV24-1, the J gene TRBJ2-7; D unresolved. This CDR3 spans 11 amino acids. V lost 5 bases to trimming and J lost 6 bases, with 7 bases between them. Germline CDR1 is KGHDR and CDR2 is SFDVKD. The CDR3 reads CATSGLGEQYF. CDR3 nucleotides: TGTGCCACCAGTGGGCTGGGCGAGCAGTACTTC.

This clonotype appeared many times. The gene calls are TRBV15 and TRBJ1-2; D perhaps matches TRBD1 (5 bases). The CDR3 length is 19 residues. V was clipped by 5 bases and J by 3 bases, with 28 bases between them. Germline-derived CDR1 and CDR2 are LNHNV and YYDKDF (reference sequence). The chain's CDR3 is CATSQRGQGSIRLHYGYTF. CDR3 nucleotide sequence: TGTGCCACCAGCCAGAGAGGGCAGGGATCCATTAGGCTACACTATGGCTACACCTTC.

The gene calls are TRBV7-9 and TRBJ2-7; D gene ambiguous. The CDR3 loop spans 13 amino acids. V lost 5 bases, J lost 3 bases, and 11 bases lay in between. Per the germline V gene, CDR1 is SEHNR and CDR2 is FQNEAQ (reference sequence). As DNA, the CDR3 is TGTGCCAGCAGCAGGGCCACTCTCTACGAGCAGTACTTC. The encoded protein is CASSRATLYEQYF.

This chain uses TRBV10-3 with TRBJ2-7; D is ambiguous. CDR1 ENHRY and CDR2 SYGVKD come from the germline V gene. Trimming pared 4 bases from V and 3 bases from J, leaving 16 bases between. The CDR3 sequence is 15 residues long. The CDR3 reads CAISGQDAADYEQYF. The CDR3, as DNA: TGTGCCATCAGTGGTCAGGATGCGGCAGACTACGAGCAGTACTTC.

This chain joins TRBV10-3 and TRBJ1-2; TRBD1 agrees at 9 bases. The V gene's germline CDR1 is ENHRY and CDR2 SYGVKD. This CDR3 has 12 amino acids. With V trimmed by 8 bases and J by 5 bases, 3 bases remained unmatched. This chain's CDR3 is CAIRDRVYGYTF. DNA for the CDR3: TGTGCCATCCGGGACAGGGTTTATGGCTACACCTTC.

This chain links TRBV2 with TRBJ2-5; D gene unclear. V gave up 3 bases and J gave up 0 bases, with 11 bases separating them. The CDR3 loop spans 15 amino acids. Germline V gene data show CDR1 as SNHLY and CDR2 as FYNNEI. The CDR3 DNA reads as TGTGCCAGCAGTGAGCTGTCAGACCACCAAGAGACCCAGTACTTC. Protein: CASSELSDHQETQYF.

This clonotype was picked up many times. This chain joins TRBV2 and TRBJ2-1; D not certain. V was trimmed by 7 bases and J by 5 bases, leaving 6 bases between them. This CDR3 contains 11 residues. Germline V lookup: CDR1 SNHLY, CDR2 FYNNEI. CDR3 protein: CASMTHNEQFF. DNA for the CDR3: TGTGCCAGCATGACACACAATGAGCAGTTCTTC.